This entry lists 3 T cell receptor beta chains sequenced from one sample in a study of blood T cells in healthy people across ages (dated by TCRdb to about 2015). Libraries came from 5' RACE. Sequencing used an Illumina HiSeq 2500. A second PCR of roughly 7 to 12 cycles was run with a J-beta primer mix and a sample-barcoded 5' primer. TCRdb ran its own pipeline on the public reads, namely fastp trimming at Q25 and MiXCR clone calling, and kept in-frame beta chains. Rows are unified per CDR3 protein, each entry keeping the most common DNA and genes. The sample has roughly 1.4 million distinct CDR3 sequences on record, around 59% of them singletons. Roughly 7% of the sample is held by the ten biggest clonotypes. Material: blood. All receptors come from a man in his late teens or twenties in good health.

The J gene is TRBJ2-7, the V gene TRBV29-1, with D uncertain. Trimming took off 0 bases at V and 1 base at J, with 7 bases between the two ends. The CDR3 is 13 amino acids. Germline assignment: CDR1 SQVTM and CDR2 ANQGSEA. The CDR3 sequence is CSVEDTQSYEQYF. As DNA, the CDR3 is TGCAGCGTTGAAGATACTCAATCCTACGAGCAGTACTTC.

The chain links TRBV5-1 to TRBJ2-4, with 9 bases matching TRBD2. The DNA end lines up better with TRBJ2-7; the J call may be wrong. The CDR3 runs to 16 residues. Germline-derived CDR1 and CDR2 are SGHRS and YFSETQ. The chain's CDR3 is CASSLAGFGTGYEQYF. The CDR3 bases are TGCGCCAGCAGTCTAGCGGGATTCGGAACGGGCTACGAGCAGTACTTC.

CDR3 coding DNA: TGTGCCAGCAGTTTATATCCCTCTGTCAGCGGGAGCAACAATGAGCAGTTCTTC. It is translated as CASSLYPSVSGSNNEQFF. The chain recombines TRBV27 with TRBJ2-1, with TRBD2 matching 8 bases. J was trimmed by 5 bases and V by 1 base; bases with no gene match: 13. The CDR3 contains 18 residues. Germline CDR1 reads MNHEY; CDR2 reads SMNVEV (reference sequence).